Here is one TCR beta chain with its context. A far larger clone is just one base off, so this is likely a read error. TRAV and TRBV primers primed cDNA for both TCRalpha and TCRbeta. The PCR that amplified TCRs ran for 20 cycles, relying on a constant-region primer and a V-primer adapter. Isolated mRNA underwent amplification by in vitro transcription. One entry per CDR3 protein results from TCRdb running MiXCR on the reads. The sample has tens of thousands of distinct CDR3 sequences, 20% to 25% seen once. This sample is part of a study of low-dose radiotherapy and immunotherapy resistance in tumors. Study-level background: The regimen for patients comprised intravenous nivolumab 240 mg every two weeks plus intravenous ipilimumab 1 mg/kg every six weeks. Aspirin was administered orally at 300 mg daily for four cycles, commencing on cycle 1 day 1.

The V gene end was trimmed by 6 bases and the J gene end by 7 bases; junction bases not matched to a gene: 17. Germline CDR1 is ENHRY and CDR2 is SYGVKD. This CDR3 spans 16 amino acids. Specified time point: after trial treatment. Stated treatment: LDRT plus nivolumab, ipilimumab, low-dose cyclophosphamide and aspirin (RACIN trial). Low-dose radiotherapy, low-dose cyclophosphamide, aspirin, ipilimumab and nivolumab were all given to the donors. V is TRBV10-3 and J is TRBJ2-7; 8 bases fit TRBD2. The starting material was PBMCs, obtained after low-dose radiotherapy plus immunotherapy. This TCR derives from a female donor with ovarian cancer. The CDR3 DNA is TGTGCCATCAGCGGGTCAGCGGGAGTGTCCTACAATGAGCAGTACTTC. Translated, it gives CAISGSAGVSYNEQYF.